Shown below are 5 T cell receptor beta chains from a single sample sequenced in a study of PD-1 blockade in classical Hodgkin lymphoma. Sequencing used immunoSEQ multiplex PCR; TCRdb keeps in-frame clones, though not all of them. The sample yields 30,000 to 40,000 clones, 75% to 85% seen once. Brentuximab vedotin exposure varied, and every patient relapsed after autologous stem cell transplantation. This sample comprised peripheral blood mononuclear cells (PBMCs), obtained at baseline. The receptor set was obtained from a human donor with classical Hodgkin lymphoma.

The chain couples TRBV5-1 to TRBJ2-1, with 8 bases fitting TRBD1. The CDR3 is 16 residues long. Trimming at V came to 4 bases and at J to 6 bases, leaving 12 bases not matched to a gene. Germline CDR1 SGHRS, CDR2 YFSETQ. CDR3 in DNA: TGCGCCAGCAGCATAGATCCTGGGACAGGTTCCAATGAGCAGTTCTTC. This sequence encodes CASSIDPGTGSNEQFF.

The chain employs TRBV7-8 and TRBJ2-3, with 10 bases matching TRBD2. CDR3 length: 16 amino acids. Trimming at V came to 1 base and at J to 1 base, leaving 2 bases not matched to a gene. The germline V gene encodes CDR1 SGHVS and CDR2 FQNEAQ. CDR3 residues: CASSLGGTSGTDTQYF. CDR3 DNA: TGTGCCAGCAGCTTAGGGGGGACTAGCGGCACAGATACGCAGTATTTT.

This clone was seen only a few times. Other nucleotide sequences from this sample produce the same CDR3. The chain combines TRBV6-5 with TRBJ2-2; TRBD2 agrees at 10 bases. Germline trimming cut 5 bases from V and 7 bases from J; bases unmatched to any gene: 7. The CDR3 spans 15 residues. CDR1 MNHEY and CDR2 SVGAGI come from the germline V gene. CDR3 in DNA: TGTGCCAGCAGTCCTCGGGCTAGCGGGAGCGGGGAGCTGTTTTTT. This gives the protein CASSPRASGSGELFF.

This chain links TRBV6-1 with TRBJ2-5; a weak D match, TRBD2 (6 bases). V lost 11 bases, J lost 5 bases, and 18 bases lay in between. Germline V gives CDR1 MNHNS, CDR2 SASEGT. The CDR3 has 13 amino acids. The CDR3: CASTLAGIETQYF. The CDR3 nucleotides are TGTGCCTCTACCTTGGCGGGGATTGAGACCCAGTACTTC.

The rearrangement joins TRBV7-9 to TRBJ1-3; the D gene is possibly TRBD1 (5 bases). The V gene's germline CDR1 is SEHNR and CDR2 FQNEAQ (reference sequence). The germline V and J ends were trimmed by 1 base and 0 bases, with 10 bases remaining between them. This CDR3 is 16 amino acids long. The CDR3 is CASSLEEGISGNTIYF. CDR3 nucleotides: TGTGCCAGCAGCTTAGAAGAGGGGATCTCTGGAAACACCATATATTTT.